This TCR beta chain comes out of a study of yellow fever vaccine responses in identical twins. General study findings and limits: Twins reportedly showed a vaccine T cell response that seemed partly convergent and partly personalized.

As regards this clonotype: Its antigen is not identified.

TCRdb itself ran the RT-PCR reads through MiXCR, one entry per CDR3 protein. This sample has approximately 1,200 distinct CDR3 sequences, with roughly nine tenths found just once. The CDR3 has 13 amino acids. CDR1 and CDR2 (germline): MNHEY, SMNVEV (reference sequence). Trimming removed 3 bases at V and 7 bases at J, with 7 bases between. This TCR was recovered from a female donor who received the yellow fever vaccine. The chain links TRBV27 to TRBJ1-6; tentatively, D is TRBD1 (5 bases). The sequences come from T cells from blood (PBMCs), unsorted or a sorted subset (not recorded which), collected before or after yellow fever vaccination (not recorded which). This CDR3 reads CASSFDRNSPLHF. The CDR3 bases are TGTGCCAGCAGTTTCGACAGAAATTCACCCCTCCACTTT.